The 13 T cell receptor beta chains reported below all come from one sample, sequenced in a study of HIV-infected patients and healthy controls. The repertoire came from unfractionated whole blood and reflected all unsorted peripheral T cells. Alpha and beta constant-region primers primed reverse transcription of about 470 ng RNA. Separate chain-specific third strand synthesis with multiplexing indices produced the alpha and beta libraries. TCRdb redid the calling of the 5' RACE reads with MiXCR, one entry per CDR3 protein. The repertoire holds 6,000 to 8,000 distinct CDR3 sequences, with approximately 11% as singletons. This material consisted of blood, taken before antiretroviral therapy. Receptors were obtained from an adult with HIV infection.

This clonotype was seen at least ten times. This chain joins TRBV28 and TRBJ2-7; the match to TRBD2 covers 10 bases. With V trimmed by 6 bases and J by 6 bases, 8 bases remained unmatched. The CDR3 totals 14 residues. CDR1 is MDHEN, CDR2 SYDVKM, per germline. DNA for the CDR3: TGTGCCAGCAGCTACTCTAGCGGGAGTACCGAGCAGTACTTC. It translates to CASSYSSGSTEQYF.

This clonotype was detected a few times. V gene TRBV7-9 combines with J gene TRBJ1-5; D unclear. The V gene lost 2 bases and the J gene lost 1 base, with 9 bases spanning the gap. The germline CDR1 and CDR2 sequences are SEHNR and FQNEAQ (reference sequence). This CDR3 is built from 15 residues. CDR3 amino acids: CASSLTVGSNQPQHF. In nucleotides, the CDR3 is TGTGCCAGCAGCTTAACCGTCGGAAGCAATCAGCCCCAGCATTTT.

The CDR3 nucleotides read TGTGCCAGCAGCTTGGGGGTAGCGGGAGGCCTTAGCACAGATACGCAGTATTTT. Amino acids: CASSLGVAGGLSTDTQYF. The chain couples TRBV7-2 to TRBJ2-3; 10 bases line up with TRBD2. Per germline, CDR1 SGHTA and CDR2 FQGNSA. CDR3 length: 18 amino acids. V was clipped by 3 bases and J by 0 bases; unmatched bases: 9.

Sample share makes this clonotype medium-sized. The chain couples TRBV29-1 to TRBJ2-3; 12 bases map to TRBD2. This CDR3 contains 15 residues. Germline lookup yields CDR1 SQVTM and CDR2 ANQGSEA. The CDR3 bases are TGCAGTTCACCGGGACTAGCGGGTTTCACAGATACGCAGTATTTT. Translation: CSSPGLAGFTDTQYF.

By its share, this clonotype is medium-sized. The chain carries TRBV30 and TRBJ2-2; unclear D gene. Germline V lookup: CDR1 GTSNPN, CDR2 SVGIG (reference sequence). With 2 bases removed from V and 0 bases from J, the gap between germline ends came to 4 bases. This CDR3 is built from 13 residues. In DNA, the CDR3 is TGTGCCTGGAGTTTAGCGAACACCGGGGAGCTGTTTTTT. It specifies CAWSLANTGELFF.

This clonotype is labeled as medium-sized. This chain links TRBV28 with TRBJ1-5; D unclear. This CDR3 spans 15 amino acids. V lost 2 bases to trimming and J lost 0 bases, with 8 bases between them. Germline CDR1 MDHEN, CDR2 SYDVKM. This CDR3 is CASSLDTHSNQPQHF. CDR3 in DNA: TGTGCCAGCAGTTTAGACACGCATAGCAATCAGCCCCAGCATTTT.

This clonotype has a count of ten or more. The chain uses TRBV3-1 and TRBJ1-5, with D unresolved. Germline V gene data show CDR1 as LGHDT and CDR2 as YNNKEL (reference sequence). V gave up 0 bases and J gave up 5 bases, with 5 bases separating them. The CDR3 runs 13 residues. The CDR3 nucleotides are TGTGCCAGCAGCCAAGATGGGGATCAGCCCCAGCATTTT. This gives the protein CASSQDGDQPQHF.

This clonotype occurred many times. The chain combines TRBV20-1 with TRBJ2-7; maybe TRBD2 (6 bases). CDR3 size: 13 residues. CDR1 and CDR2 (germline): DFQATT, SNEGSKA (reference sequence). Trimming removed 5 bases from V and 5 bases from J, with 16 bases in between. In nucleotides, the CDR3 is TGCAGTGCTGGAGGGCCCCCGACCGACGAGCAGTACTTC. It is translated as CSAGGPPTDEQYF.

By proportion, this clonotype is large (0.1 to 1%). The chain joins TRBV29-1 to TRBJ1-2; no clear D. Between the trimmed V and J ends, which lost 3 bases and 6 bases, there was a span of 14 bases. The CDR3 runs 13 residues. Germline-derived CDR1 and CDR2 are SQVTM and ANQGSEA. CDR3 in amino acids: CSVEIPPWDGYTF. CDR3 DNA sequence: TGCAGCGTTGAGATACCCCCCTGGGATGGCTACACCTTC.

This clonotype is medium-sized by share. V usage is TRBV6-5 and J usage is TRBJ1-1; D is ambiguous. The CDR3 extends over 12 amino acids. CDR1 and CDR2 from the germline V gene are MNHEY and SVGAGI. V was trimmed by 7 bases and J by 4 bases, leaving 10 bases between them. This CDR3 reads CASTNTVTEAFF. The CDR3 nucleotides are TGTGCCAGCACCAATACTGTCACTGAAGCTTTCTTT.

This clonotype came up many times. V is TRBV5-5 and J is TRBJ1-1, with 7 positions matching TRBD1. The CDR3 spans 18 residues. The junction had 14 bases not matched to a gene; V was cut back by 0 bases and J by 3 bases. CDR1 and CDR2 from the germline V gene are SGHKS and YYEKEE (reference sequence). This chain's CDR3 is CASSLEGGGLFGYTEAFF. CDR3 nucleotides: TGTGCCAGCAGCTTGGAAGGAGGGGGCCTGTTCGGGTACACTGAAGCTTTCTTT.

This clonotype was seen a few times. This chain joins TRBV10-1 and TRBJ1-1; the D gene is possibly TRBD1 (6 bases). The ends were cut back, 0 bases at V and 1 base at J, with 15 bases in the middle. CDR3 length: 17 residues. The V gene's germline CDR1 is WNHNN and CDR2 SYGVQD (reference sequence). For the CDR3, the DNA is TGCGCCAGCAGTGAGTCGATCTGGACAGCGGCGAACACTGAAGCTTTCTTT. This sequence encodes CASSESIWTAANTEAFF.

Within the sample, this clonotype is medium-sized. CDR3: CASSLGVMNTEAFF. The CDR3 DNA sequence: TGCGCCAGCAGCTTGGGGGTCATGAACACTGAAGCTTTCTTT. The J gene is TRBJ1-1, the V gene TRBV5-1; D gene unclear. The CDR3 has 14 residues. Trimming left V 0 bases short and J 0 bases short, with 6 bases between. Germline V gene lookup returns CDR1 SGHRS and CDR2 YFSETQ.